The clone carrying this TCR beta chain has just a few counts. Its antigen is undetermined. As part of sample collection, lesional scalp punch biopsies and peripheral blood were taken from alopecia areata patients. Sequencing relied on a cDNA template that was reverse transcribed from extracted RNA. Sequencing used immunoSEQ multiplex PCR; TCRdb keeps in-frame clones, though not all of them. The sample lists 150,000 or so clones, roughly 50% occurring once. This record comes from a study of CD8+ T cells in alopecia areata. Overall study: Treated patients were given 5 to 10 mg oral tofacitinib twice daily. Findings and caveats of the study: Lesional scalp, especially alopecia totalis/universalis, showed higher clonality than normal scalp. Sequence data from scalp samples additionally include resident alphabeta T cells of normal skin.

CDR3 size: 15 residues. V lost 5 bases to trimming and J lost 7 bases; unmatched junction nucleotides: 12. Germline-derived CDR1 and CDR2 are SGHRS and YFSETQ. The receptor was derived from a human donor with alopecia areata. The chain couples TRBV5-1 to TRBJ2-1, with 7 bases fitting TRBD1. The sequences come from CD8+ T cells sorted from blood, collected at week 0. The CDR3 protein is CASSFRQGRGNEQFF. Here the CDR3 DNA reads TGCGCCAGCAGTTTTCGACAGGGTCGAGGGAATGAGCAGTTCTTC.